A selection of T cell receptor beta chains follows, all from one sample in a study of control samples from healthy donors and cancer patients. Profiling relied on immunoSEQ multiplex PCR, and the TCRdb table lists in-frame clones only, not all of them. The sample lists around 170,000 clones, 92% occurring once. The sequencing input was blood. These TCRs come from a woman under 40 in good health. CDR3s include the opening cysteine and the closing phenylalanine or tryptophan. The D gene is left open where the match is weak. Size values are once, few and many counts, or a class for expanded clones, and some rows have none.

clone_size	v_call	d_call	j_call	cdr3_aa	cdr3_nt
once	TRBV28	NA	TRBJ1-6	CASAPGPTSSYNSPLHF	TGTGCCAGTGCTCCGGGCCCAACTAGCTCCTATAATTCACCCCTCCACTTT
NA	TRBV30	TRBD1	TRBJ1-6	CAWRQEAKSRGLHF	TGTGCCTGGAGGCAAGAGGCGAAGAGCAGGGGGCTTCACTTT
NA	TRBV9	TRBD2	TRBJ2-3	CASSVDLAGGLSTQYF	TGTGCCAGCAGCGTAGATTTAGCGGGAGGCCTAAGCACGCAGTATTTT
few	TRBV6-1	NA	TRBJ2-6	CASSESGSGANVLTF	TGTGCCAGCAGTGAATCAGGATCTGGGGCCAACGTCCTGACTTTC
NA	TRBV5-5	NA	TRBJ2-7	CASSLGGGRQYF	TGTGCCAGCAGCTTGGGTGGAGGAAGGCAGTACTTC
NA	TRBV28	TRBD2	TRBJ2-1	CASRDSSGRAWNEQFF	TGTGCCAGCAGGGATTCTAGCGGGAGGGCGTGGAATGAGCAGTTCTTC
NA	TRBV5-4	TRBD2	TRBJ2-1	CAAGTRNNEQFF	TGTGCCGCCGGGACTAGGAACAATGAGCAGTTCTTC
NA	TRBV12-3/TRBV12-4	TRBD2	TRBJ2-2	CASSGLVSGELFF	TGTGCCAGCAGTGGACTAGTTAGTGGGGAGCTGTTTTTT
NA	TRBV5-1	TRBD2	TRBJ2-3	CASSLGTSGRTDTQYF	TGCGCCAGCAGCTTGGGGACTAGCGGGAGGACGGATACGCAGTATTTT
NA	TRBV19	NA	TRBJ2-5	CASSIGLPWETQYF	TGTGCCAGTAGTATAGGGCTTCCATGGGAGACCCAGTACTTC
NA	TRBV7-9	NA	TRBJ2-1	CASSSRDSNEQFF	TGTGCCAGCAGCTCCCGGGACTCCAATGAGCAGTTCTTC
once	TRBV6-1	NA	TRBJ2-5	CASRGPGEETQYF	TGTGCCAGCAGGGGGCCTGGGGAGGAGACCCAGTACTTC
NA	TRBV2	TRBD1	TRBJ2-7	CASSGQGNEQYF	TGTGCCAGCAGTGGACAGGGGAACGAGCAGTACTTC
NA	TRBV5-8	NA	TRBJ1-5	CASSLWNQPQHF	TGTGCCAGCAGCTTGTGGAATCAGCCCCAGCATTTT
NA	TRBV7-8	NA	TRBJ2-2	CASSFLGANTGELFF	TGTGCCAGCAGCTTCTTAGGGGCGAACACCGGGGAGCTGTTTTTT
NA	TRBV19	NA	TRBJ1-6	CASRPPGSSYNSPLHF	TGTGCCAGTAGACCCCCGGGAAGCTCCTATAATTCACCCCTCCACTTT
NA	TRBV5-6	NA	TRBJ2-7	CASSSGPPYEQYF	TGTGCCAGCAGCTCCGGACCCCCCTACGAGCAGTACTTC
NA	TRBV7-2	TRBD1	TRBJ2-5	CASGGQGRGETQYF	TGTGCCAGCGGGGGACAGGGGAGAGGAGAGACCCAGTACTTC
many	TRBV4-1	NA	TRBJ2-7	CASSLSGEATTYEQYF	TGCGCCAGCAGCCTTTCGGGGGAGGCGACCACCTACGAGCAGTACTTC
NA	TRBV6-5	TRBD2	TRBJ2-3	CASSSWTSGDTDTQYF	TGTGCCAGCAGTTCCTGGACTAGCGGAGATACAGATACGCAGTATTTT
NA	TRBV6-5	NA	TRBJ1-6	CASSYSRRADSPLHF	TGTGCCAGCAGTTACTCGAGAAGGGCGGATTCACCCCTCCACTTT
NA	TRBV18	NA	TRBJ1-5	CASSLGADSQPQHF	TGTGCCAGCTCACTCGGGGCCGATAGTCAGCCCCAGCATTTT
NA	TRBV5-4	NA	TRBJ2-7	CASRPGPSTGTTVEQYF	TGTGCCAGCAGACCTGGGCCCTCCACCGGGACCACTGTCGAGCAGTACTTC
NA	TRBV24-1	TRBD1	TRBJ1-1	CATSDLLQGFTEAFF	TGTGCCACCAGTGATTTGCTACAGGGGTTCACTGAAGCTTTCTTT
once	TRBV3-1/TRBV3-2	NA	TRBJ2-1	CASSPTQGSYNEQFF	TGTGCCAGCAGCCCAACACAGGGATCCTACAATGAGCAGTTCTTC
few	TRBV6-5	TRBD1	TRBJ1-6	CASSKGDRVSSPLHF	TGTGCCAGCAGTAAGGGGGACAGGGTCAGTTCACCCCTCCACTTT
NA	TRBV4-2	NA	TRBJ1-1	CASSQDGGGEAFF	TGTGCCAGCAGCCAAGATGGAGGGGGGGAAGCTTTCTTT
NA	TRBV4-2	NA	TRBJ2-2	CASSQLAGDTGELFF	TGTGCCAGCAGCCAATTGGCCGGGGACACCGGGGAGCTGTTTTTT
NA	TRBV11-2	TRBD2	TRBJ2-1	CASSPHVETSGIANEQFF	TGTGCCAGCAGCCCCCATGTGGAAACTAGCGGGATAGCGAATGAGCAGTTCTTC
NA	TRBV6-1	TRBD1	TRBJ1-5	CASSDTGGNNQPQHF	TGTGCCAGCAGTGATACAGGGGGGAACAATCAGCCCCAGCATTTT
NA	TRBV30	TRBD2	TRBJ2-5	CAWRGLTETQYF	TGTGCCTGGAGGGGACTAACGGAGACCCAGTACTTC
few	TRBV19	NA	TRBJ1-1	CASTAMAGLTEAFF	TGTGCCAGTACCGCCATGGCAGGGCTCACTGAAGCTTTCTTT
NA	TRBV7-8	NA	TRBJ2-1	CASSSSRGAGESRYEQFF	TGTGCCAGCAGCTCCTCTAGAGGGGCCGGGGAGAGTAGGTATGAGCAGTTCTTC
NA	TRBV28	NA	TRBJ1-5	CASSFPSTGSNQPQHF	TGTGCCAGCAGTTTCCCCTCTACAGGGAGCAATCAGCCCCAGCATTTT
NA	TRBV28	NA	TRBJ2-1	CASREFNEQFF	TGTGCCAGCAGGGAATTTAATGAGCAGTTCTTC
NA	TRBV4-2	TRBD2	TRBJ2-7	CASSQGGTSGGEQYF	TGTGCCAGCAGCCAAGGCGGGACTAGCGGGGGCGAGCAGTACTTC
NA	TRBV30	NA	TRBJ1-6	CGMDGYNSPLHF	TGTGGCATGGACGGCTATAATTCACCCCTCCACTTT
NA	TRBV4-2	NA	TRBJ2-7	CASSQASQTYEQYF	TGTGCCAGCAGCCAAGCCTCACAGACTTACGAGCAGTACTTC
NA	TRBV29-1	NA	TRBJ1-5	CSVGADSNQPQHF	TGCAGCGTTGGGGCGGATAGCAATCAGCCCCAGCATTTT
NA	TRBV27	NA	TRBJ2-2	CASSFNGRWDTGELFF	TGTGCCAGCAGTTTTAACGGGAGATGGGACACCGGGGAGCTGTTTTTT
few	TRBV11-3	NA	TRBJ2-7	CASSLRPSYEQYF	TGTGCCAGCAGCTTAAGACCCAGCTACGAGCAGTACTTC
NA	TRBV24-1	TRBD2	TRBJ2-7	CATSDPGRGAGYEQYF	TGTGCCACCAGTGATCCGGGGCGGGGGGCCGGCTACGAGCAGTACTTC
NA	TRBV27	NA	TRBJ2-1	CASSLGRPNEQFF	TGTGCCAGCAGTTTGGGACGTCCCAATGAGCAGTTCTTC
NA	TRBV5-1	NA	TRBJ2-1	CASSLGQGPSYNEQFF	TGCGCCAGCAGCTTGGGTCAGGGCCCCTCCTACAATGAGCAGTTCTTC
few	TRBV11-2	NA	TRBJ1-6	CASSLEGHGRPLHF	TGTGCCAGCAGCTTAGAAGGTCACGGGCGACCCCTCCACTTT
NA	TRBV19	NA	TRBJ2-2	CASSRRGSNTGELFF	TGTGCCAGTAGTCGTCGGGGCTCTAACACCGGGGAGCTGTTTTTT
NA	TRBV6-5	NA	TRBJ2-7	CASSFSGRPSSYEQYF	TGTGCCAGCAGTTTCTCCGGGCGACCAAGCTCCTACGAGCAGTACTTC
once	TRBV5-1	NA	TRBJ2-3	CASMIGGSTDTQYF	TGCGCCAGCATGATAGGCGGTTCCACAGATACGCAGTATTTT
NA	TRBV6-4	NA	TRBJ1-5	CASSESSNQPQHF	TGTGCCAGCAGTGAAAGCAGCAATCAGCCCCAGCATTTT
NA	TRBV7-9	TRBD1	TRBJ1-6	CASSLGGQLNSPLHF	TGTGCCAGCAGCTTAGGGGGACAGCTTAATTCACCCCTCCACTTT
NA	TRBV19	NA	TRBJ2-7	CASSIKGEVSSYEQYF	TGTGCCAGTAGTATAAAGGGGGAGGTAAGCTCCTACGAGCAGTACTTC
once	TRBV5-1	NA	TRBJ2-7	CASSLATGRGLDPYEQYF	TGCGCCAGCAGCTTGGCGACAGGGAGGGGACTAGACCCCTACGAGCAGTACTTC
NA	TRBV29-1	TRBD2	TRBJ2-7	CSGSGSSHEQYF	TGCAGCGGTAGCGGGAGTAGTCACGAGCAGTACTTC
NA	TRBV7-8	TRBD2	TRBJ2-3	CASSLAVGLAGGPSTDTQYF	TGTGCCAGCAGCTTAGCGGTGGGACTAGCGGGAGGGCCGAGCACAGATACGCAGTATTTT
NA	TRBV27	NA	TRBJ1-6	CASSSLKGTGGRSPLHF	TGTGCCAGCAGTTCGTTAAAGGGGACCGGGGGGCGCTCACCCCTCCACTTT